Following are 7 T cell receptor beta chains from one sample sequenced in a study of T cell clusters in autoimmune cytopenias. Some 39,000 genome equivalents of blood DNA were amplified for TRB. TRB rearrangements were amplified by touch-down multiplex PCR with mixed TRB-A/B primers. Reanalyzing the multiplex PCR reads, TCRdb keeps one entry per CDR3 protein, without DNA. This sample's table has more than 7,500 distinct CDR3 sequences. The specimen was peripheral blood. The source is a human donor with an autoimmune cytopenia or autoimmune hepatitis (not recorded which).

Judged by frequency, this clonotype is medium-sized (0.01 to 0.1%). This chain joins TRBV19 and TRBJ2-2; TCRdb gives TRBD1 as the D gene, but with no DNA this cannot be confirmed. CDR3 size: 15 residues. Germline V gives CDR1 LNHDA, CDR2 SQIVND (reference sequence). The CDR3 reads CASSFRTANTGELFF. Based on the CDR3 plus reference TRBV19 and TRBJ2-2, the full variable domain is DGGITQSPKYLFRKEGQNVTLSCEQNLNHDAMYWYRQDPGQGLRLIYYSQIVNDFQKGDIAEGYSVSREKKESFPLTVTSAQKNPTAFYLCASSFRTANTGELFFGEGSRLTVL.

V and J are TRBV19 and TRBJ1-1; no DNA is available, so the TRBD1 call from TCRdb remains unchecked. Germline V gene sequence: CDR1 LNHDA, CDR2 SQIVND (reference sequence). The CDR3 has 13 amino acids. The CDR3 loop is CASGDLLNTEAFF.

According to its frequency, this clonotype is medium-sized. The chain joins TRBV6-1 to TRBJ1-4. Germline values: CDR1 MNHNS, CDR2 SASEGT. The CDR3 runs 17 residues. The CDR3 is CASSSGLFRGANEKLFF.

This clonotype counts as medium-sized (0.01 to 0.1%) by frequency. CDR3 region: CASSHKRRWEQYF. This sequence joins TRBV6-5 and TRBJ2-7. The CDR3 has 13 amino acids. Germline CDR1 and CDR2: MNHEY and SVGAGI.

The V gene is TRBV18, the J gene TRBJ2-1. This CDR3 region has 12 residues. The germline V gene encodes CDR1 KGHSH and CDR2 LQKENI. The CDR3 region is CASSIALNEQFF.

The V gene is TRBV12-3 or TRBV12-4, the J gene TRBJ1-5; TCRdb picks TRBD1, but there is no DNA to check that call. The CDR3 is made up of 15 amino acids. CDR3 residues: CASRRTAGSNQPQHF.

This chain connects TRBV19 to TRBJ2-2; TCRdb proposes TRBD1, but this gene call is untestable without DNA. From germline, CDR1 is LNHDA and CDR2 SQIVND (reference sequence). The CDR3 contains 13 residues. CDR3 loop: CASKLQGTGELFF.